What follows describes a single T cell receptor beta chain. This CDR3 has 17 residues. Germline CDR1 is SGHTA and CDR2 is FQGNSA. V lost 5 bases, J lost 4 bases, and 14 bases stayed unmatched. The data originate from a study of blood T cell repertoires in COVID-19. At the level of the study: COVID-19 samples from acute and convalescent phases originated in the United States, Italy and Spain. T cells, B-cell-depleted T cells, or PBMCs provided the cDNA or gDNA that served as material.

Measured with immunoSEQ multiplex PCR; TCRdb has only the in-frame clones, and not every one. The sample shows 50,000 to 75,000 clones, around three quarters of them seen only once. The TCR was taken from a man aged 60-69 years with acute or convalescent COVID-19. The specimen was peripheral blood. This sequence joins TRBV7-2 and TRBJ2-3, with 8 bases aligning to TRBD2. CDR3 amino acids: CASSQTGTSGWADTQYF. CDR3 in DNA: TGTGCCAGCAGCCAGACCGGGACTAGTGGGTGGGCAGATACGCAGTATTTT.